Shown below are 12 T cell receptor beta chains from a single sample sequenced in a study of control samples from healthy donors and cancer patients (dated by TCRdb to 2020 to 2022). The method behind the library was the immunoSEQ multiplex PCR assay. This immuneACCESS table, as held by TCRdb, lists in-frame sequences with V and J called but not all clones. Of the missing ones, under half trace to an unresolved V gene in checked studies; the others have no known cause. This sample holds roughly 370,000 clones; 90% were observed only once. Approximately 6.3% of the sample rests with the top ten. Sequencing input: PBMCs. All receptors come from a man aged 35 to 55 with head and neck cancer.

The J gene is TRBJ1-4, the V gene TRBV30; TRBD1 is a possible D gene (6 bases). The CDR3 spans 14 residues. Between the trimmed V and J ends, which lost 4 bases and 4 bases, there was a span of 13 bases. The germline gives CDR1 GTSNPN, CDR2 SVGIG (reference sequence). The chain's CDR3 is CAWTVQGLNEKLFF. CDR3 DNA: TGTGCCTGGACTGTACAGGGACTTAATGAAAAACTGTTTTTT.

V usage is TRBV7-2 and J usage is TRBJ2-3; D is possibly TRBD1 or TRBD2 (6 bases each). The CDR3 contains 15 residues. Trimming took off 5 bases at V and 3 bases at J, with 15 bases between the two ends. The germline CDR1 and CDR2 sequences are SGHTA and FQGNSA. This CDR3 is CASSDAGGLTDTQYF. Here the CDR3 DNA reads TGTGCCAGCAGCGACGCTGGGGGGCTTACAGATACGCAGTATTTT.

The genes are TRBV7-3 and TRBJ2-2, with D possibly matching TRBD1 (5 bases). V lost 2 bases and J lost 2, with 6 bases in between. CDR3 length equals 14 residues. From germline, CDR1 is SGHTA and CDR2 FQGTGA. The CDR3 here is CASSLQGNTGELFF. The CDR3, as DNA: TGTGCCAGCAGCTTACAGGGAAACACCGGGGAGCTGTTTTTT. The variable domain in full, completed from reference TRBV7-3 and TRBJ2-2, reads GAGVSQTPSNKVTEKGKYVELRCDPISGHTALYWYRQSLGQGPEFLIYFQGTGAADDSGLPNDRFFAVRPEGSVSTLKIQRTERGDSAVYLCASSLQGNTGELFFGEGSRLTVL.

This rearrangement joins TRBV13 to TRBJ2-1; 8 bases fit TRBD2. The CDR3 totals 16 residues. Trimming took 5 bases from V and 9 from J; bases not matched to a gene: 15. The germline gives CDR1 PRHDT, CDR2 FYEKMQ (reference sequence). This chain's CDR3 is CASSAGPGLDPGEQFF. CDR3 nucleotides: TGTGCCAGCAGCGCGGGCCCGGGACTAGATCCCGGTGAGCAGTTCTTC.

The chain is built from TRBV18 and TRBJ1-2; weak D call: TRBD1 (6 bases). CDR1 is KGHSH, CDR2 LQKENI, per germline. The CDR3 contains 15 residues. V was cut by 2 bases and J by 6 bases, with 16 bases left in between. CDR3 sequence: CASSPSDSRLNGYTF. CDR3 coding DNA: TGTGCCAGCTCACCATCGGACAGCCGGCTCAATGGCTACACCTTC.

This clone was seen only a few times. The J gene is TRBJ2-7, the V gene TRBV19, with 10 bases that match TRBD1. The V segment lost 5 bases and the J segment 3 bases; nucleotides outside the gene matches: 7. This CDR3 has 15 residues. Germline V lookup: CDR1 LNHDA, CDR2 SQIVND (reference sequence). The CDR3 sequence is CASSRGQGGIYEQYF. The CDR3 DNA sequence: TGTGCCAGTAGTCGCGGACAGGGGGGAATCTACGAGCAGTACTTC. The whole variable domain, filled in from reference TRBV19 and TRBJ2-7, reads DGGITQSPKYLFRKEGQNVTLSCEQNLNHDAMYWYRQDPGQGLRLIYYSQIVNDFQKGDIAEGYSVSREKKESFPLTVTSAQKNPTAFYLCASSRGQGGIYEQYFGPGTRLTVT.

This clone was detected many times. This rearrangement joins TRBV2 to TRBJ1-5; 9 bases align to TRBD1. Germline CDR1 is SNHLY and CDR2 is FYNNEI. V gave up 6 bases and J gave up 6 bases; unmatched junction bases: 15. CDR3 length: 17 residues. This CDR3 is CASSPPLAGTGLQPQHF. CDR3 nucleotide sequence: TGTGCCAGCAGCCCACCCCTCGCCGGGACAGGGCTTCAGCCCCAGCATTTT.

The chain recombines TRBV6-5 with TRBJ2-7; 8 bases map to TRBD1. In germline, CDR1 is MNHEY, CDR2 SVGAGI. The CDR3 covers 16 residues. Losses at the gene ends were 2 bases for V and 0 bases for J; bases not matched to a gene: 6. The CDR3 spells CASSYRGTGGSYEQYF. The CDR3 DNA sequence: TGTGCCAGCAGTTACAGGGGTACAGGGGGCTCCTACGAGCAGTACTTC.

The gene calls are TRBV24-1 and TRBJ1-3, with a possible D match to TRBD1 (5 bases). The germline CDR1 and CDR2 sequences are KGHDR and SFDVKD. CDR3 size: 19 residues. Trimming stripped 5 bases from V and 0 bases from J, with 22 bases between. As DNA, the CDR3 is TGTGCCACCAGTGGCGTGGCCCCAACTCGACAGAGCTCTGGAAACACCATATATTTT. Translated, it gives CATSGVAPTRQSSGNTIYF.

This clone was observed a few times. CDR3: CASSALEETQYF. The CDR3 coding sequence is TGTGCCAGCAGCGCCTTAGAAGAGACCCAGTACTTC. The V and J genes are TRBV9 and TRBJ2-5, with no clear D. The germline V and J ends were trimmed by 3 bases and 3 bases, with 6 bases remaining between them. The CDR3 contains 12 residues. The V gene's germline CDR1 is SGDLS and CDR2 YYNGEE.

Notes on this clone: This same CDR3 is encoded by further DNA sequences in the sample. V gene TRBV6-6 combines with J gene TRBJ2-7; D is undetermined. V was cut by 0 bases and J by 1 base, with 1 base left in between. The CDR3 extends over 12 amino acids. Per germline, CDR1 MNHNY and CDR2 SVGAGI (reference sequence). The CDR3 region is CASSYSSYEQYF. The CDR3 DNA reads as TGTGCCAGCAGTTACTCGTCCTACGAGCAGTACTTC.

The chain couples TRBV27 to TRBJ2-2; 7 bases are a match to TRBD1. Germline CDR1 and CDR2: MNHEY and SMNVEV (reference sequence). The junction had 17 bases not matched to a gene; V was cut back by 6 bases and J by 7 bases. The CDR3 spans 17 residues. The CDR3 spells CASSHPPSQGMVGELFF. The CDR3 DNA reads TGTGCCAGCAGCCATCCTCCCTCACAGGGGATGGTCGGGGAGCTGTTTTTT.